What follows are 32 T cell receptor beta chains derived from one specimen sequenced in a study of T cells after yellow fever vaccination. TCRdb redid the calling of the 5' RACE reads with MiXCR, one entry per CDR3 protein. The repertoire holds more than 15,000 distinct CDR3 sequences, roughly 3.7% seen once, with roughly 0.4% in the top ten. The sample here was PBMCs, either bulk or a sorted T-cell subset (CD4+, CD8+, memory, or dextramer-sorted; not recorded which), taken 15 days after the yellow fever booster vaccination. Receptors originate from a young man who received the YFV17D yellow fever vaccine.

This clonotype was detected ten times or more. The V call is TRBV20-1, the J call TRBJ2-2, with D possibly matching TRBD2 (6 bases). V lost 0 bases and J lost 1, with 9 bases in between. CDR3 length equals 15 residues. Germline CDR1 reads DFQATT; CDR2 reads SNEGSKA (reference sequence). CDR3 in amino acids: CSARDAGMNTGELFF. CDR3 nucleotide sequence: TGCAGTGCTAGAGATGCGGGGATGAACACCGGGGAGCTGTTTTTT.

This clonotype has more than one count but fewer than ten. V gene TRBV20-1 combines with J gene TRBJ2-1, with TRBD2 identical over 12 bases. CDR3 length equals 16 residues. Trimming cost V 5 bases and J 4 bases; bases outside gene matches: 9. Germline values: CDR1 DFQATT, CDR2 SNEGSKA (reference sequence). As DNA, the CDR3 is TGCAGTGCTGTTGGGACTAGCGGGCCCAAGTACAATGAGCAGTTCTTC. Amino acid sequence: CSAVGTSGPKYNEQFF.

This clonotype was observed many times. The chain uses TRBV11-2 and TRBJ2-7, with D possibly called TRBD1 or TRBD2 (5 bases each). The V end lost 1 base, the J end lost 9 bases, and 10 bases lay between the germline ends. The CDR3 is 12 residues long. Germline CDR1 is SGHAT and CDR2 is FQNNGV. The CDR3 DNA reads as TGTGCCAGCAGCTTAGCGGGGACGGGGCAGTACTTC. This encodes CASSLAGTGQYF.

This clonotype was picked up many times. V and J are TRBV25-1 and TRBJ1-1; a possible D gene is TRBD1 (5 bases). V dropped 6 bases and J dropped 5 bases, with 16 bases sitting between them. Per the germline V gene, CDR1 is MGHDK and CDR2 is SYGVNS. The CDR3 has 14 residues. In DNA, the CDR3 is TGTGCCAGCAGCCTCAGGGACGAGGGGACTGAAGCTTTCTTT. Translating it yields CASSLRDEGTEAFF.

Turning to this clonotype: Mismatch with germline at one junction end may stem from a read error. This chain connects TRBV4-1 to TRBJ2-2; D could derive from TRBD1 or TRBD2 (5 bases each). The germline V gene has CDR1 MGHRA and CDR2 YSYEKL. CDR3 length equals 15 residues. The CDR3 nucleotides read TGCGCCAGCAGCCAAGATAGACAGATCACCGGGAAGCTGCTTTTT. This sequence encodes CASSQDRQITGKLLF.

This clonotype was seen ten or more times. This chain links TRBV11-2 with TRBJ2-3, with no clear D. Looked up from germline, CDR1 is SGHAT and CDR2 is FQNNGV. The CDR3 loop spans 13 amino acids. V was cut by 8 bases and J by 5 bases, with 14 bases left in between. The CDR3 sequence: CASYGQDGDTQYF. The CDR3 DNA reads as TGTGCCAGCTACGGTCAAGACGGAGATACGCAGTATTTT.

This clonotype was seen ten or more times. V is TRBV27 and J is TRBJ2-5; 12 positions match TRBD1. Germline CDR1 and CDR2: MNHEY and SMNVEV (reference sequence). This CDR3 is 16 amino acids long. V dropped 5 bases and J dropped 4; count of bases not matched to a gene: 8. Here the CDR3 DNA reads TGTGCCAGCAGTGTTCTAGGGACAGGGGGCGGAGAGACCCAGTACTTC. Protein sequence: CASSVLGTGGGETQYF.

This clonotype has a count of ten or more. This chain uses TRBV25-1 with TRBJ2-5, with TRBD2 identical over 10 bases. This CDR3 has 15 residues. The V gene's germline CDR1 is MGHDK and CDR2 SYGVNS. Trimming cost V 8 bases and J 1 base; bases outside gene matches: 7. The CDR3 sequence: CASGHQRGGQETQYF. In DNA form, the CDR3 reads TGTGCCAGCGGTCACCAGCGGGGGGGCCAAGAGACCCAGTACTTC.

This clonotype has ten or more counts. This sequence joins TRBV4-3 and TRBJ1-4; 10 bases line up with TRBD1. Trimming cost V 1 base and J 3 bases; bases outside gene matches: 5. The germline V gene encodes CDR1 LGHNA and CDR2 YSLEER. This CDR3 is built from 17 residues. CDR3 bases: TGCGCCAGCAGCCAAGTTGACAGGGGGCTGGCTAATGAAAAACTGTTTTTT. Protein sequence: CASSQVDRGLANEKLFF.

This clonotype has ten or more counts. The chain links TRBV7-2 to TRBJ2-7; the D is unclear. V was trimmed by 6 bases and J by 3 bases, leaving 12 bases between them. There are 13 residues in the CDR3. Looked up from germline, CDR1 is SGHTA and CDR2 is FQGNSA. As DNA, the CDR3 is TGTGCCAGCAGGGGAACAGCCAACTACGAGCAGTACTTC. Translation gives CASRGTANYEQYF.

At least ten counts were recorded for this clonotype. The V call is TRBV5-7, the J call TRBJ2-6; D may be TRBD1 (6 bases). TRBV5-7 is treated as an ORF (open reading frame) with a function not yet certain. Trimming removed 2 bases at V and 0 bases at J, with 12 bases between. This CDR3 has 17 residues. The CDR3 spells CASSLQGPSSGANVLTF. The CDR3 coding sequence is TGTGCCAGCAGCTTACAGGGTCCCTCCTCTGGGGCCAACGTCCTGACTTTC.

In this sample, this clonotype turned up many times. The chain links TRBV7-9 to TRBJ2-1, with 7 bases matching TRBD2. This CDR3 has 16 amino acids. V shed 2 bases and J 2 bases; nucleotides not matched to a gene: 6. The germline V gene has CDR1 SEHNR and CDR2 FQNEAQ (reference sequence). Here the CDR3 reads CASSLWAGVAYNEQFF. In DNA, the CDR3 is TGTGCCAGCAGCTTATGGGCGGGAGTGGCCTACAATGAGCAGTTCTTC.

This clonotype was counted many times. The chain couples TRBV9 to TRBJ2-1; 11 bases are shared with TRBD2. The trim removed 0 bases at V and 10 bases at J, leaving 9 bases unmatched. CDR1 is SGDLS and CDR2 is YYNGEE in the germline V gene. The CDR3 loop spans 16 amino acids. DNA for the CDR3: TGTGCCAGCAGCGTAGTGGGGACTAGCGGTAAAGAGGAGCAGTTCTTC. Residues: CASSVVGTSGKEEQFF.

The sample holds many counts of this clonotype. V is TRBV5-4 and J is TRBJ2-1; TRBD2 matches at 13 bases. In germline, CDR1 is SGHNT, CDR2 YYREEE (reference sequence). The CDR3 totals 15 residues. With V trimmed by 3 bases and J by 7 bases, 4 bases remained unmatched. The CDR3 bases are TGTGCCAGCAGCTGGACTAGCGGGAGCAAGAATGAGCAGTTCTTC. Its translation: CASSWTSGSKNEQFF.

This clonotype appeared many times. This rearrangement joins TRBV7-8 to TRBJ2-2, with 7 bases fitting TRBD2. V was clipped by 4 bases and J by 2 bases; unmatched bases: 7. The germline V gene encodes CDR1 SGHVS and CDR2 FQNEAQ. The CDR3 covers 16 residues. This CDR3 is CASSSFASGNTGELFF. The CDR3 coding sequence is TGTGCCAGCAGCTCGTTTGCTAGCGGCAACACCGGGGAGCTGTTTTTT.

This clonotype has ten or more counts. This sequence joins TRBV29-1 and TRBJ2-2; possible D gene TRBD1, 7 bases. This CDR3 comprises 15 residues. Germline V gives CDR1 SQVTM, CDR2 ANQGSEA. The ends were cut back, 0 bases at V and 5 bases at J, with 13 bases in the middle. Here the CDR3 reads CSVEESSGGTGELFF. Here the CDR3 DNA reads TGCAGCGTTGAAGAGTCGTCAGGGGGGACCGGGGAGCTGTTTTTT.

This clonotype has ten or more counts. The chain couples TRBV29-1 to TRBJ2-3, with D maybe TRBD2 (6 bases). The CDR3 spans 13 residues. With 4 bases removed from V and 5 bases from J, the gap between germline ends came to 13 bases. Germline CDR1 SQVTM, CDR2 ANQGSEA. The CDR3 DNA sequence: TGCAGCGTTGGTTTAGCGGTGGGAGATACGCAGTATTTT. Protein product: CSVGLAVGDTQYF.

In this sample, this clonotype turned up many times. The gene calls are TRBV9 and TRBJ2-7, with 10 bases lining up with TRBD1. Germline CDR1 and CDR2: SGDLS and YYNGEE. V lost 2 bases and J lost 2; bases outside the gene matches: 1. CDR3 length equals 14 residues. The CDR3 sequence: CASSVGTGAYEQYF. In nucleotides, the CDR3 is TGTGCCAGCAGCGTGGGGACAGGGGCCTACGAGCAGTACTTC. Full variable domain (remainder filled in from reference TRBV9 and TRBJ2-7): DSGVTQTPKHLITATGQRVTLRCSPRSGDLSVYWYQQSLDQGLQFLIQYYNGEERAKGNILERFSAQQFPDLHSELNLSSLELGDSALYFCASSVGTGAYEQYFGPGTRLTVT.

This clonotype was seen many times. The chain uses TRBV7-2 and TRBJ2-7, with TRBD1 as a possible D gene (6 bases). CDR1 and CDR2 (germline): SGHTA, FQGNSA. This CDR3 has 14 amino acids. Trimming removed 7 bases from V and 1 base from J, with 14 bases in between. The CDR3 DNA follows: TGTGCCAGCATATCCGGGACACCATCCTACGAGCAGTACTTC. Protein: CASISGTPSYEQYF.

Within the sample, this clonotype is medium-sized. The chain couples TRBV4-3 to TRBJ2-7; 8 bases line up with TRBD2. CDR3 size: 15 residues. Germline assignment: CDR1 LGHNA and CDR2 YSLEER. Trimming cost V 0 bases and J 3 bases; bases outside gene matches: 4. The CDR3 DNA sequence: TGCGCCAGCAGCCAAGATAGGCTAGCGGGCTACGAGCAGTACTTC. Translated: CASSQDRLAGYEQYF.

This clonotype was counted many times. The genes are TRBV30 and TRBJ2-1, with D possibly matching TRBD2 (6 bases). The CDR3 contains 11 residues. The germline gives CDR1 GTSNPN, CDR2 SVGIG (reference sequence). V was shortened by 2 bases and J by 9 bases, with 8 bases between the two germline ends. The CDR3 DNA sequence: TGTGCCTGGAGTCGGGGGTTTGAGCAGTTCTTC. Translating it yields CAWSRGFEQFF.

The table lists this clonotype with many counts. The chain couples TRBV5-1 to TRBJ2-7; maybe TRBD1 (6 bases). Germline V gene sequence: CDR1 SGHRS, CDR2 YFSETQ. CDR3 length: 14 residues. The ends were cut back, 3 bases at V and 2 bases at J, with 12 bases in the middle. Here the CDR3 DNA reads TGCGCCAGCAGCTCCGACAGGTCAACCTACGAGCAGTACTTC. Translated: CASSSDRSTYEQYF.

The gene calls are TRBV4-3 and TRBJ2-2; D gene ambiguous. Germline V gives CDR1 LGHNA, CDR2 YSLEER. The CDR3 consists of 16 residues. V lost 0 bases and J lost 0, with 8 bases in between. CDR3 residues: CASSQDAVTNTGELFF. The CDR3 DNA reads TGCGCCAGCAGCCAAGATGCGGTGACGAACACCGGGGAGCTGTTTTTT.

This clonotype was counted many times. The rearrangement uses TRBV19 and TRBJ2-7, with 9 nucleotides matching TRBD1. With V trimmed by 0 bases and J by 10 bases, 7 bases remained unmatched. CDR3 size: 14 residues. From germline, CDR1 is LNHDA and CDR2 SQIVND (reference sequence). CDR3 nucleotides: TGTGCCAGTAGTATAGATCTGGACAGGGGCCGCCAGTACTTC. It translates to CASSIDLDRGRQYF. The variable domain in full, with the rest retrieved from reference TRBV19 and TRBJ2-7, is DGGITQSPKYLFRKEGQNVTLSCEQNLNHDAMYWYRQDPGQGLRLIYYSQIVNDFQKGDIAEGYSVSREKKESFPLTVTSAQKNPTAFYLCASSIDLDRGRQYFGPGTRLTVT.

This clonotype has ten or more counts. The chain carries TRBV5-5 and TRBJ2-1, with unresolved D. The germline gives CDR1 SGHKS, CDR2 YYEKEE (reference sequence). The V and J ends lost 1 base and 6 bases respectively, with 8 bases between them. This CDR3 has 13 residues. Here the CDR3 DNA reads TGTGCCAGCAGCTTGCAAGTATTCAATGAGCAGTTCTTC. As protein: CASSLQVFNEQFF.

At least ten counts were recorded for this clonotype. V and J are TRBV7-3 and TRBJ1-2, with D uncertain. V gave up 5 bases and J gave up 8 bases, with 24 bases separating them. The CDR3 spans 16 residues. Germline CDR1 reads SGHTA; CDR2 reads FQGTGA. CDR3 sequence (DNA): TGTGCCAGCAGCCCCGCGGGATTGGCCGGATGGGAAGGCTACACCTTC. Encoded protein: CASSPAGLAGWEGYTF.

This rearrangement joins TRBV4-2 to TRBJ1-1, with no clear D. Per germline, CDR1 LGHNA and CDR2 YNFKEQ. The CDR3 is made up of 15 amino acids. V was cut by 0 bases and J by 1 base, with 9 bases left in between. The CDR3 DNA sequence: TGTGCCAGCAGCCAAGACTACACGGGGAACACTGAAGCTTTCTTT. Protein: CASSQDYTGNTEAFF.

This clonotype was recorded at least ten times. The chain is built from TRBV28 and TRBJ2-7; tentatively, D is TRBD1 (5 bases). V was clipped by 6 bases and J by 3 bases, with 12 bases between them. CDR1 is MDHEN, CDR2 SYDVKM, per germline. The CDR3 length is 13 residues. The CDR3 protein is CASRRTIFYEQYF. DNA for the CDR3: TGTGCCAGCAGGCGGACAATCTTCTACGAGCAGTACTTC.

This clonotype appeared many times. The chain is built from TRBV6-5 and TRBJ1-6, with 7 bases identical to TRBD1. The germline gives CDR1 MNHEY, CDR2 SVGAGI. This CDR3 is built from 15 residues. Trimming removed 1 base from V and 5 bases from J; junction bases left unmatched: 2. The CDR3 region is CASSYWQGDNSPLHF. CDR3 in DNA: TGTGCCAGCAGTTACTGGCAGGGGGATAATTCACCCCTCCACTTT.

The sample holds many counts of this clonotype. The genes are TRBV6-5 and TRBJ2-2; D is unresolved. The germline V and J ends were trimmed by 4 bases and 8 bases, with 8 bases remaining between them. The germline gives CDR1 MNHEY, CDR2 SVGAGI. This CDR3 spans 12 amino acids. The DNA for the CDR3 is TGTGCCAGCAGTTGGGTTGGGGGGGAGCTGTTTTTT. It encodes CASSWVGGELFF.

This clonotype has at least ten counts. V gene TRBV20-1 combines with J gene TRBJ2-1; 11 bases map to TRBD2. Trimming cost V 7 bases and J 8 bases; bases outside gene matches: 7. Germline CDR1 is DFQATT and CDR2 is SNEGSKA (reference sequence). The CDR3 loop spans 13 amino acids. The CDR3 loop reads CSGGTSGRDEQFF. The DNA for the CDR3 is TGCAGTGGGGGGACTAGCGGCCGGGATGAGCAGTTCTTC.

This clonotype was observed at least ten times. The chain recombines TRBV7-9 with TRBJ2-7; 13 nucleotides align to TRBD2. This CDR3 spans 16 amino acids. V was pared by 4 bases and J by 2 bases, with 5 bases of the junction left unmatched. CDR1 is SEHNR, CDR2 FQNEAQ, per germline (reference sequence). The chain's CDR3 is CASSSGTSGMPYEQYF. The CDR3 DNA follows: TGTGCCAGCAGCTCAGGGACTAGCGGGATGCCCTACGAGCAGTACTTC.